What follows are 26 T cell receptor beta chains derived from one specimen sequenced in a study of T cell repertoires in cytomegalovirus infection. TCRdb called the reads again in MiXCR, with one record for every CDR3 protein. The table includes 250,000 or so distinct CDR3 sequences, approximately 9.2% detected once. Sequencing was done on a sample of PBMCs. All receptors derive from a human donor in good health (CMV status not recorded). Some clones in this sample may be carry-over from other donors' samples.

This clonotype came up many times. J is TRBJ1-5 and V is TRBV7-2, with D unresolved. This CDR3 is 15 amino acids long. Deletions cut 2 bases from V and 4 bases from J, with 12 bases between. CDR1 and CDR2 (germline): SGHTA, FQGNSA. CDR3: CASSLHGWENQPQHF. The CDR3 DNA follows: TGTGCCAGCAGCTTACATGGGTGGGAGAATCAGCCCCAGCATTTT. Full variable domain (rest looked up from reference TRBV7-2 and TRBJ1-5): GAGVSQSPSNKVTEKGKDVELRCDPISGHTALYWYRQSLGQGLEFLIYFQGNSAPDKSGLPSDRFSAERTGGSVSTLTIQRTQQEDSAVYLCASSLHGWENQPQHFGDGTRLSIL.

This clonotype was seen a few times. This sequence joins TRBV7-2 and TRBJ1-1, with 7 bases fitting TRBD1. With V trimmed by 5 bases and J by 5 bases, 17 bases remained unmatched. The CDR3 sequence is 17 residues long. The V gene's germline CDR1 is SGHTA and CDR2 FQGNSA. CDR3 nucleotides: TGTGCCAGCAGCCTACGGGACAGACTACGCGTCGGAACTGAAGCTTTCTTT. Its protein is CASSLRDRLRVGTEAFF.

V gene TRBV30 combines with J gene TRBJ2-1; no reliable D call. The CDR3 is made up of 12 amino acids. V lost 1 base and J lost 6, with 7 bases in between. The V gene's germline CDR1 is GTSNPN and CDR2 SVGIG (reference sequence). The DNA of the CDR3 is TGTGCCTGGAGTGCCCTACCCAATGAGCAGTTCTTC. Translated, it gives CAWSALPNEQFF.

This clonotype was seen a few times. The rearrangement links TRBV29-1 to TRBJ2-2; D may correspond to TRBD1 or TRBD2 (5 bases each). Between the trimmed V and J ends, which lost 4 bases and 1 base, there was a span of 16 bases. This CDR3 is 16 amino acids long. Germline CDR1 is SQVTM and CDR2 is ANQGSEA. DNA of the CDR3: TGCAGCGTTGGGACCCCCCCGGGGCGGAACACCGGGGAGCTGTTTTTT. The encoded protein is CSVGTPPGRNTGELFF.

J is TRBJ2-2 and V is TRBV5-6; D gene unclear. The germline gives CDR1 SGHDT, CDR2 YYEEEE. The CDR3 has 13 residues. The V and J ends lost 2 bases and 4 bases respectively, with 6 bases between them. The CDR3 DNA is TGTGCCAGCAGCTTCCTGGGCACCGGGGAGCTGTTTTTT. As protein: CASSFLGTGELFF.

The V and J genes are TRBV6-6 and TRBJ2-7; 10 bases fit TRBD1. After removal of 2 bases from V and 4 bases from J, the junction contained 2 bases not matched to a gene. CDR1 and CDR2 (germline): MNHNY, SVGAGI (reference sequence). This CDR3 comprises 14 residues. CDR3 DNA sequence: TGTGCCAGCAGTTACGCGGACAGGGGGTACGAGCAGTACTTC. It codes for CASSYADRGYEQYF.

This clonotype has more than one count but fewer than ten. V is TRBV7-9 and J is TRBJ2-2; TRBD1 agrees at 11 bases. The junction had 3 bases not matched to a gene; V was cut back by 3 bases and J by 3 bases. This CDR3 comprises 16 residues. Germline assignment: CDR1 SEHNR and CDR2 FQNEAQ (reference sequence). CDR3 DNA: TGTGCCAGCAGCTTGTGGACAGGGGGCCACACCGGGGAGCTGTTTTTT. Its translation: CASSLWTGGHTGELFF.

This clonotype came up a few times. The chain employs TRBV7-2 and TRBJ2-7, with D possibly TRBD2 on 6 matching bases. Trimming took 0 bases from V and 2 from J, leaving 17 bases between them. Germline CDR1 SGHTA, CDR2 FQGNSA. This CDR3 is 17 amino acids long. Here the CDR3 reads CASSLAGGLRRTYEQYF. The CDR3 DNA reads TGTGCCAGCAGCTTAGCGGGGGGACTTAGAAGAACCTACGAGCAGTACTTC.

In regard to this clonotype: Since the CDR3 does not end with the conserved phenylalanine or tryptophan, this likely comes from a read error. The V call is TRBV7-2, the J call TRBJ2-3; D is perhaps TRBD2 (6 bases). Trimming left V 5 bases short and J 0 bases short, with 9 bases between. Germline CDR1 reads SGHTA; CDR2 reads FQGNSA. CDR3 length equals 14 residues. CDR3 residues: CASSLGTSTDTQYY. CDR3 bases: TGTGCCAGCAGCCTAGGGACTAGCACAGATACGCAGTATTAT.

This clonotype was detected ten times or more. This chain links TRBV6-8 with TRBJ2-1, with D maybe TRBD1 (6 bases). Germline lookup yields CDR1 MNHGY and CDR2 SAAAGT. The CDR3 contains 17 residues. Trimming left V 3 bases short and J 4 bases short, with 19 bases between. The DNA for the CDR3 is TGTGCCAGCAGTTATTTTACCACAGGGAGTGGATACAATGAGCAGTTCTTC. Its protein is CASSYFTTGSGYNEQFF.

This clonotype was seen repeatedly, ten times or more. V is TRBV12-3 or TRBV12-4 and J is TRBJ2-1; 16 bases fit TRBD2. Germline trimming cut 5 bases from V and 5 bases from J; bases unmatched to any gene: 6. There are 17 residues in the CDR3. The CDR3 reads CASSPPGTSGRDNEQFF. The CDR3 nucleotides read TGTGCCAGCAGTCCTCCCGGGACTAGCGGGAGGGACAATGAGCAGTTCTTC.

This clonotype showed up many times. The chain carries TRBV12-3 or TRBV12-4 and TRBJ2-1; 10 bases map to TRBD1. V was clipped by 4 bases and J by 0 bases; unmatched bases: 3. The CDR3 has 16 residues. DNA of the CDR3: TGTGCCAGCAGTTCCGGGGACAGGGGCTCCTACAATGAGCAGTTCTTC. Amino acids: CASSSGDRGSYNEQFF.

This clonotype showed up just a few times. The CDR3 nucleotides are TGTGCCAGCAGCAAGACACAGGGGTACAATGAGCAGTTCTTC. It translates to CASSKTQGYNEQFF. V gene TRBV7-6 combines with J gene TRBJ2-1, with 7 bases matching TRBD1. The CDR3 consists of 14 residues. Per germline, CDR1 SGHVS and CDR2 FNYEAQ. V lost 5 bases and J lost 4; bases outside the gene matches: 5. Supplemented by reference TRBV7-6 and TRBJ2-1, the full variable domain reads GAGVSQSPRYKVTKRGQDVALRCDPISGHVSLYWYRQALGQGPEFLTYFNYEAQQDKSGLPNDRFSAERPEGSISTLTIQRTEQRDSAMYRCASSKTQGYNEQFFGPGTRLTVL.

This clonotype has ten or more counts. V gene TRBV7-2 combines with J gene TRBJ1-5; D might be TRBD1 (6 bases). There are 16 residues in the CDR3. V lost 1 base and J 4 bases, leaving 14 bases between the germline ends. Germline lookup yields CDR1 SGHTA and CDR2 FQGNSA. The CDR3 bases are TGTGCCAGCAGCTTAGATGGGGGGCGTCGAAATCAGCCCCAGCATTTT. Protein: CASSLDGGRRNQPQHF.

This clonotype came up many times. V gene TRBV5-1 combines with J gene TRBJ2-2; D is ambiguous. Germline-derived CDR1 and CDR2 are SGHRS and YFSETQ. Trimming cost V 0 bases and J 4 bases, with 7 bases left between them. The CDR3 extends over 14 amino acids. The chain's CDR3 is CASSLDWGTGELFF. CDR3 coding DNA: TGCGCCAGCAGCTTGGACTGGGGCACCGGGGAGCTGTTTTTT. Complete variable domain (other parts from reference TRBV5-1 and TRBJ2-2): KAGVTQTPRYLIKTRGQQVTLSCSPISGHRSVSWYQQTPGQGLQFLFEYFSETQRNKGNFPGRFSGRQFSNSRSEMNVSTLELGDSALYLCASSLDWGTGELFFGEGSRLTVL.

This clonotype was seen a handful of times. One end of the junction fails to match germline, which may point to a read error. V gene TRBV2 combines with J gene TRBJ1-5, with TRBD1 matching over 10 bases. CDR1 SNHLY and CDR2 FYNNEI come from the germline V gene. The CDR3 loop spans 14 amino acids. DNA for the CDR3: TGTGCCAGCAGTCAAGCGGGACAGGGGATGCCCCAGCATTTT. Translated, it gives CASSQAGQGMPQHF.

This clonotype has ten or more counts. The rearrangement uses TRBV7-2 and TRBJ2-4, with D tentatively TRBD1 (6 bases). Germline V CDR1 and CDR2: SGHTA, FQGNSA. The CDR3 extends over 17 amino acids. V lost 5 bases and J lost 1, with 18 bases in between. CDR3 DNA: TGTGCCAGCAGCCGACCAACAGGGACGGGGGCCAAAAACATTCAGTACTTC. As protein: CASSRPTGTGAKNIQYF.

The sample holds many counts of this clonotype. The chain uses TRBV7-2 and TRBJ2-7; 8 bases line up with TRBD2. CDR3 length: 14 residues. V gave up 7 bases and J gave up 5 bases; unmatched junction bases: 10. The germline gives CDR1 SGHTA, CDR2 FQGNSA. The CDR3 is CASMKGSGSHEQYF. The CDR3, as DNA: TGTGCCAGCATGAAGGGGAGCGGGAGCCACGAGCAGTACTTC.

This clonotype was recorded many times. V usage is TRBV7-2 and J usage is TRBJ2-1; tentative D call: TRBD2 (5 bases). V was clipped by 5 bases and J by 9 bases, with 8 bases between them. CDR1 and CDR2 (germline): SGHTA, FQGNSA. The CDR3 runs 11 residues. CDR3 DNA sequence: TGTGCCAGCAGCCTACGGGGTGAGCAGTTCTTC. This encodes CASSLRGEQFF.

The sample holds many counts of this clonotype. V gene TRBV7-6 combines with J gene TRBJ2-2, with TRBD2 as a possible D gene (6 bases). CDR3 length: 16 amino acids. Germline loops: CDR1 SGHVS, CDR2 FNYEAQ. V was clipped by 1 base and J by 7 bases, with 16 bases between them. CDR3 region: CASSLGTGLSVGELFF. CDR3 sequence (DNA): TGTGCCAGCAGCTTAGGAACGGGACTTTCTGTCGGGGAGCTGTTTTTT.

This clonotype turned up a few times. The rearrangement joins TRBV27 to TRBJ1-3, with D hard to call. The CDR3 runs 15 residues. V dropped 0 bases and J dropped 1 base, with 7 bases sitting between them. Per germline, CDR1 MNHEY and CDR2 SMNVEV (reference sequence). The CDR3 DNA sequence: TGTGCCAGCAGTTTATCGCGGGGATCTGGAAACACCATATATTTT. Protein product: CASSLSRGSGNTIYF.

The J gene is TRBJ1-5, the V gene TRBV4-3; D gene ambiguous. V lost 0 bases and J lost 4, with 7 bases in between. CDR1 is LGHNA and CDR2 is YSLEER in the germline V gene. This CDR3 has 14 amino acids. Here the CDR3 DNA reads TGCGCCAGCAGCCAAGAGTTTACGAATCAGCCCCAGCATTTT. Encoded protein: CASSQEFTNQPQHF.

The chain has TRBV20-1 and TRBJ1-5; perhaps TRBD1 as D (6 bases). The CDR3 runs 14 residues. Germline values: CDR1 DFQATT, CDR2 SNEGSKA (reference sequence). The V gene lost 6 bases and the J gene lost 1 base, with 13 bases spanning the gap. The CDR3 is CSAHRQESNQPQHF. Written as DNA, the CDR3 is TGCAGTGCCCACCGACAGGAGAGCAATCAGCCCCAGCATTTT.

This chain joins TRBV6-2 or TRBV6-3 and TRBJ2-7; 7 nucleotides agree with TRBD1. The CDR3 is made up of 15 amino acids. CDR1 and CDR2 (germline): MNHEY, SVGEGT. With V trimmed by 5 bases and J by 0 bases, 7 bases remained unmatched. The CDR3 nucleotides are TGTGCCAGCAGTCGTGAGGGGGCCAGCTCCTACGAGCAGTACTTC. Amino acid sequence: CASSREGASSYEQYF.

CDR3 region: CASSLEIENTEAFF. CDR3 in DNA: TGTGCCAGCAGCCTGGAAATTGAGAACACTGAAGCTTTCTTT. V is TRBV7-9 and J is TRBJ1-1; D ambiguous. Trimming removed 5 bases at V and 1 base at J, with 11 bases between. The CDR3 totals 14 residues. Germline V gene data show CDR1 as SEHNR and CDR2 as FQNEAQ (reference sequence).

The table lists this clonotype with a few counts. The gene calls are TRBV29-1 and TRBJ1-4, with 10 bases lining up with TRBD1. Germline CDR1 and CDR2: SQVTM and ANQGSEA. V was pared by 7 bases and J by 8 bases, with 7 bases of the junction left unmatched. The CDR3 runs 13 residues. CDR3 sequence reads: CSAWTGGFEKLFF. As DNA, the CDR3 is TGCAGCGCTTGGACAGGGGGGTTCGAAAAACTGTTTTTT.